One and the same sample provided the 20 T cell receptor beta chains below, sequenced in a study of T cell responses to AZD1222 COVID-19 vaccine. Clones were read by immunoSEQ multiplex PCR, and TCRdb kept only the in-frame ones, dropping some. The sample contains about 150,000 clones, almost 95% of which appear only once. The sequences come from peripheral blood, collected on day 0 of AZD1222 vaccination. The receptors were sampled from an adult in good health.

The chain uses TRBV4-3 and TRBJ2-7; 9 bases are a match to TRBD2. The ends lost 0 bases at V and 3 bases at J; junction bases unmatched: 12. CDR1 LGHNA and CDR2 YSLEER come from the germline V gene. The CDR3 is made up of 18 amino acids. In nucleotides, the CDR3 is TGCGCCAGCAGCCAAGATCGCGCGGGGGTAGCGGGGGTCTACGAGCAGTACTTC. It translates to CASSQDRAGVAGVYEQYF.

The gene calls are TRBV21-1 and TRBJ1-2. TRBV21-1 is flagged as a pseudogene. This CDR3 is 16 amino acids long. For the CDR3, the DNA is TGTGCCAGCAGCGCAAGGGGGGCCAGGGTAGGGTCTGGCTACACCTTC. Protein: CASSARGARVGSGYTF.

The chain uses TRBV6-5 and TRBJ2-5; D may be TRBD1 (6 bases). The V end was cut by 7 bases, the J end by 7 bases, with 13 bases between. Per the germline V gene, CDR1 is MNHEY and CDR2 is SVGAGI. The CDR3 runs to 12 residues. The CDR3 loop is CASNSLGGTQYF. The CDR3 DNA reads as TGTGCCAGCAATTCCCTAGGGGGGACCCAGTACTTC.

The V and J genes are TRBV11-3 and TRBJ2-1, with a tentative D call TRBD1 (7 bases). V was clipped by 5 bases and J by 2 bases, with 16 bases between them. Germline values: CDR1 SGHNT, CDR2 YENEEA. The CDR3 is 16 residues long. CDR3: CASSPRGTRPYNEQFF. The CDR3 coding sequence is TGTGCCAGCAGCCCCAGGGGGACTCGACCCTACAATGAGCAGTTCTTC.

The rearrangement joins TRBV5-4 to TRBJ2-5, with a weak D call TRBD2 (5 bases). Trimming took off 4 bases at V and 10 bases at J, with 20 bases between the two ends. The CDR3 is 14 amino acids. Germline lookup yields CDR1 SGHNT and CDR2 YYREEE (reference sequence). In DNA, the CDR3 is TGTGCCAGCAGCCCGACGGGGAGATCCGGTATCCAGTACTTC. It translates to CASSPTGRSGIQYF.

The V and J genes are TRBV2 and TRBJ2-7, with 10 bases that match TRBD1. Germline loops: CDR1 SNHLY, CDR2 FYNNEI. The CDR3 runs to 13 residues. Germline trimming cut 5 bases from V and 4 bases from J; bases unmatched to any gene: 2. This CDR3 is CASSSGQGYEQYF. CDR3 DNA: TGTGCCAGCAGTTCGGGACAGGGGTACGAGCAGTACTTC.

The CDR3 coding sequence is TGTGCCACCAGTGATTCCCGACAGGGCTATGGCTACACCTTC. Its translation: CATSDSRQGYGYTF. This chain links TRBV24-1 with TRBJ1-2, with 7 nucleotides matching TRBD1. With V trimmed by 2 bases and J by 4 bases, 3 bases remained unmatched. This CDR3 has 14 amino acids. Germline assignment: CDR1 KGHDR and CDR2 SFDVKD.

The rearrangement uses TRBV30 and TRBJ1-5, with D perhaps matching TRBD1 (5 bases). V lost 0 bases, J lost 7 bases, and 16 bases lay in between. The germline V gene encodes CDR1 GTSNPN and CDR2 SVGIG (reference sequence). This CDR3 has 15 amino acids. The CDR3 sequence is CAWSVLSGLGQPQHF. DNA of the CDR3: TGTGCCTGGAGTGTACTTTCGGGGCTCGGACAGCCCCAGCATTTT.

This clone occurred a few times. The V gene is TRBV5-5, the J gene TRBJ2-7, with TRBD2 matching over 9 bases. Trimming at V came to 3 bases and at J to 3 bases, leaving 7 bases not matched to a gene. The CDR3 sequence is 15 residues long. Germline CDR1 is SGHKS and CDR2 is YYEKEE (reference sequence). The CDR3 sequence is CASSYLTSGSYEQYF. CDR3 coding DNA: TGTGCCAGCAGCTACTTGACTAGCGGAAGCTACGAGCAGTACTTC.

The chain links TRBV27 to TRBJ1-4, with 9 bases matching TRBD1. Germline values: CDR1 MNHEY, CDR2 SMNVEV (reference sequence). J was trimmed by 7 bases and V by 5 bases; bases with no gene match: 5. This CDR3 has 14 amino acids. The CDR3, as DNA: TGTGCCAGCAGTCAGACAGGGGGAAGTGAAAAACTGTTTTTT. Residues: CASSQTGGSEKLFF.

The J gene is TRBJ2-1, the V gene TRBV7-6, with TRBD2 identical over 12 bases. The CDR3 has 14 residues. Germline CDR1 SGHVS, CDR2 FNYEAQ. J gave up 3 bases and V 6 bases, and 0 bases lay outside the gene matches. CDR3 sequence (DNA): TGTGCCAGCAGGGGACTAGCGGGCTACAATGAGCAGTTCTTC. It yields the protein CASRGLAGYNEQFF. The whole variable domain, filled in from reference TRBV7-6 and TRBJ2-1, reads GAGVSQSPRYKVTKRGQDVALRCDPISGHVSLYWYRQALGQGPEFLTYFNYEAQQDKSGLPNDRFSAERPEGSISTLTIQRTEQRDSAMYRCASRGLAGYNEQFFGPGTRLTVL.

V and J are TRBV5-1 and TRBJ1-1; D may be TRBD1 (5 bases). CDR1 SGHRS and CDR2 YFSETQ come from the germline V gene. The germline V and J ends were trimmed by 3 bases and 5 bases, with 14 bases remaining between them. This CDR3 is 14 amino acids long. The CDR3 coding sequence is TGCGCCAGCAGCTGGGGGGGATTACAGACTGAAGCTTTCTTT. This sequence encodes CASSWGGLQTEAFF.

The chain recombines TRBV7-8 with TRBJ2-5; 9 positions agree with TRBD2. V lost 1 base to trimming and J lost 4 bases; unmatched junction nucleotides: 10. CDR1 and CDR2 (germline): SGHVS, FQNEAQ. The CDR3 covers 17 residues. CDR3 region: CASSLEIAGAMGETQYF. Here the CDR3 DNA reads TGTGCCAGCAGCTTAGAGATAGCGGGGGCGATGGGAGAGACCCAGTACTTC.

The CDR3 bases are TGTGCCATACGGCGGGGATCGGCTTCACCCCTCCACTTT. Its translation is CAIRRGSASPLHF. This rearrangement joins TRBV6-5 to TRBJ1-6; no firm D call. V was pared by 10 bases and J by 9 bases, with 16 bases between. This CDR3 contains 13 residues. CDR1 is MNHEY, CDR2 SVGAGI, per germline.

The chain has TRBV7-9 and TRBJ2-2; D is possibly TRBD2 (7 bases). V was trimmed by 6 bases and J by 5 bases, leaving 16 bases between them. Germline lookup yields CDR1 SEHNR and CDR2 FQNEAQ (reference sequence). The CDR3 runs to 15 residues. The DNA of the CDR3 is TGTGCCAGCAGTCATGGGGGGGCACATACCGGGGAGCTGTTTTTT. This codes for CASSHGGAHTGELFF. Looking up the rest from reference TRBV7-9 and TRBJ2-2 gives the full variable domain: DTGVSQNPRHKITKRGQNVTFRCDPISEHNRLYWYRQTLGQGPEFLTYFQNEAQLEKSRLLSDRFSAERPKGSFSTLEIQRTEQGDSAMYLCASSHGGAHTGELFFGEGSRLTVL.

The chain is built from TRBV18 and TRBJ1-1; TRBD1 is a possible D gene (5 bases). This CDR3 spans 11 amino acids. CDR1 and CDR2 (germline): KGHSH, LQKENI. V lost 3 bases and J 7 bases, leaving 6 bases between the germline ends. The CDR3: CASSPGGEAFF. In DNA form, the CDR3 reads TGTGCCAGCTCACCGGGGGGTGAAGCTTTCTTT.

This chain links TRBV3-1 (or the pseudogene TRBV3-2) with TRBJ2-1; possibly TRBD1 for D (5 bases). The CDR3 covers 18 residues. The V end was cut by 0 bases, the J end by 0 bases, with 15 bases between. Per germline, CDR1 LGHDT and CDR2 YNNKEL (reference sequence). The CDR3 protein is CASSQDRWGAISYNEQFF. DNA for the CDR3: TGTGCCAGCAGCCAAGACCGCTGGGGCGCCATCTCCTACAATGAGCAGTTCTTC.

CDR3 in amino acids: CASSLGGLALVEQFF. The CDR3 coding sequence is TGTGCCAGCAGCTTAGGCGGACTAGCTCTCGTTGAGCAGTTCTTC. The V and J genes are TRBV7-8 and TRBJ2-1; 8 bases map to TRBD2. The length of the CDR3 is 15 residues. J was trimmed by 9 bases and V by 1 base; bases with no gene match: 8. Germline CDR1 SGHVS, CDR2 FQNEAQ. The full variable domain, in which reference TRBV7-8 and TRBJ2-1 provide the parts outside the CDR3, is GAGVSQSPRYKVAKRGQDVALRCDPISGHVSLFWYQQALGQGPEFLTYFQNEAQLDKSGLPSDRFFAERPEGSVSTLKIQRTQQEDSAVYLCASSLGGLALVEQFFGPGTRLTVL.

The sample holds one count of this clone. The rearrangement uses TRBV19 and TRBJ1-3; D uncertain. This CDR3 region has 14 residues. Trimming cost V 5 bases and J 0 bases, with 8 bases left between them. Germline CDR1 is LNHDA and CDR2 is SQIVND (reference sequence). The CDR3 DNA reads TGTGCCAGTAGTGACTCTCACTCTGGAAACACCATATATTTT. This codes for CASSDSHSGNTIYF.

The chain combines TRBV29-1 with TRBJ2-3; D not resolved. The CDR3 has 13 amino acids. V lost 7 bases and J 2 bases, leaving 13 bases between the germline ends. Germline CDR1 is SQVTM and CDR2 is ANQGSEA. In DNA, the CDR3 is TGCAGCGCCCAACAGTGGGACACAGATACGCAGTATTTT. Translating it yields CSAQQWDTDTQYF.